This paragraph reports one TCR beta chain. This clonotype has a handful of counts. Its antigen target is currently unknown. Base qualities are not provided; no much larger clone lies one nucleotide away. Ophthalmopathy patients had moderately to severely active disease, with a Clinical Activity Score of 3 or more, a NOSPECS grade of 4 or more, and a disease duration of less than 3 months. Any patient with an uncontrolled infection, another autoimmune disease, pregnancy or lactation was excluded. Diagnoses were based on clinical symptoms, serum thyroxine and TRAb, thyroid ultrasound and orbital computed tomography. PBMCs were separated from roughly 10 ml of fresh peripheral blood using Ficoll-Paque density gradient centrifugation. Trizol reagent was used to extract total RNA, and RNA quality was then checked on an Agilent 2100 Bioanalyzer. The entry originates in a study of T cells in Graves' hyperthyroidism and ophthalmopathy (dated by TCRdb to about 2019). With regard to the full study: Peripheral blood was collected at initial diagnosis, before any treatment. TCR V-J signatures able to tell the groups apart were searched for in a discovery cohort of 100 patients, of whom roughly 42 had Graves' ophthalmopathy and roughly 59 had stable Graves' hyperthyroidism. After sampling, hyperthyroidism patients received methimazole starting at 30 mg daily, and ophthalmopathy patients received high-dose intravenous methylprednisolone. In about 6 Graves' hyperthyroidism patients, the study also compared T-cell repertoires from thyroid tissue with T-cell repertoires from blood. The 80 to 100 discovery patients were randomly divided into training and test sets at a 7:3 ratio. The paper describes TCR Vbeta CDR3 sequencing of 135 peripheral blood samples, made up of 43 ophthalmopathy patients, approximately 73 hyperthyroidism patients and some 17 progressor patients. Prospective prediction of ophthalmopathy was tested in an independent validation cohort consisting of 18 hyperthyroidism patients and more than 15 patients who later progressed to ophthalmopathy. The paper as a whole reports these results and caveats: During validation, the model predicted progression to ophthalmopathy a median of approximately 6.5 months ahead of onset, with 60% to 71% sensitivity and about 72% specificity. Sample size was not statistically predetermined, and investigators were not blinded to group allocation. In cross-validation, a model built on a 13 V-J signature told ophthalmopathy apart from stable hyperthyroidism with 85% to 90% sensitivity and approximately 81% specificity, and in testing the same model reached 80%/75%. Most expanded thyroid clonotypes (frequency above 0.001) were also detected in blood, suggesting blood repertoires may reflect thyroid immune responses.

Amplification of TCR beta CDR3 regions was carried out from RNA transcripts. The first round of RT-PCR for the TCR CDR3 was performed with the HTBI primer set and the Qiagen OneStep RT-PCR kit. The libraries were constructed in a second round of multiplex PCR and then size-selected and purified. Sequencing of the libraries was done on an Illumina HiSeq2000 using paired-end 100 bp reads. The paper's processing steps were these. SOAPnuke was used to process the raw data, with reads discarded if the reads contained adapters or uncalled bases, had a mean Phred below 15, or lacked an exact constant-primer or identifier match. COPE v1.2.5 was used to merge high-quality paired reads, and clonotypes were defined as unique nucleotide sequences. MiTCR v1.1 was used to align clonotypes to the IMGT TRBV, TRBD and TRBJ reference segments. The analysis was restricted to V-J combinations with a frequency above 0.0001, which together covered approximately 99% of the repertoires. A TCS score was defined as the ratio between F50 (clonal expansion) and ExV (chaos), using BLOSUM62-based TCRdist between CDR3 peptides within each V-J. Welch's t-statistics and random forest reduced 450 to 600 V-J features to about 12, which were used in a naive Bayes classifier (R e1071). In TCRdb, the public reads were trimmed at Q25 with fastp and aligned with MiXCR, with productive beta chains retained. Here each entry gathers all rows of one CDR3 protein and keeps the most common genes and DNA. The authors' filters were not applied to this entry. For this sample the table gives fewer than 350,000 distinct CDR3 sequences, of which roughly 20% were detected only once. Roughly a sixth of the sample lies in the top ten.

The CDR1 and CDR2 encoded by the germline V gene are SGHDN and FVKESK. From the cysteine through the phenylalanine, the CDR3 covers 17 amino acids. Only the CDR3 part of the read is kept: 51 bases, read in frame from the first base. V is cut by 2 bases and J by 1 base, and the space between the germline ends is 16 bases. The receptor was derived from a middle-aged woman with Graves' ophthalmopathy. The rearrangement combines TRBV14 with TRBJ2-3, with no confidently assigned D gene. Specimen: blood. The nucleotide sequence reads TGTGCCAGCAGCCAAAAGCCCCACACCGGTGGCACAGATACGCAGTATTTT. Its translation is CASSQKPHTGGTDTQYF.